The 30 T cell receptor beta chains presented below share a single source sample, sequenced in a study of cytomegalovirus exposure and HLA in healthy donors. This PCR relied on a set of 60 Vbeta primers and 13 Jbeta primers. Libraries were prepared by immunoSEQ multiplex PCR; TCRdb keeps only in-frame clonotypes and omits some of them. This table lists 95,000 to 150,000 clones. The specimen sequenced was PBMCs. All receptors come from a man between 18 and 35 years old in good health and CMV-seronegative.

The chain links TRBV10-2 to TRBJ2-7, with a tentative D call TRBD1 (6 bases). There are 13 residues in the CDR3. CDR1 and CDR2 from the germline V gene are WSHSY and SAAADI. V lost 7 bases and J lost 2, with 12 bases in between. CDR3 sequence reads: CASKGENTYEQYF. In DNA, the CDR3 is TGCGCCAGCAAGGGGGAGAACACCTACGAGCAGTACTTC.

The chain recombines TRBV6-5 with TRBJ1-6; D uncertain. The V and J ends lost 2 bases and 6 bases respectively, with 11 bases between them. CDR3 length equals 15 residues. Looked up from germline, CDR1 is MNHEY and CDR2 is SVGAGI. The CDR3 coding sequence is TGTGCCAGCAGTTACGGCCGGGGATTTAATTCACCCCTCCACTTT. Protein product: CASSYGRGFNSPLHF.

The V call is TRBV29-1, the J call TRBJ2-1; 10 bases match TRBD2. CDR1 is SQVTM, CDR2 ANQGSEA, per germline. The CDR3 runs 16 residues. Losses at the gene ends were 3 bases for V and 7 bases for J; bases not matched to a gene: 12. CDR3 sequence reads: CSVDSQRGGSSNEQFF. The CDR3 region has the DNA TGCAGCGTTGATTCACAGCGGGGGGGCAGTTCTAATGAGCAGTTCTTC.

This chain connects TRBV6-1 to TRBJ1-5; D gene unclear. V lost 10 bases to trimming and J lost 1 base, with 11 bases between them. CDR1 is MNHNS, CDR2 SASEGT, per germline. The CDR3 spans 13 residues. CDR3 DNA sequence: TGTGCCACCCGGGAGAAAAGCAATCAGCCCCAGCATTTT. This sequence encodes CATREKSNQPQHF.

This chain links TRBV18 with TRBJ2-7, with 7 bases matching TRBD1. There are 13 residues in the CDR3. Looked up from germline, CDR1 is KGHSH and CDR2 is LQKENI. V was clipped by 6 bases and J by 2 bases; unmatched bases: 4. In DNA, the CDR3 is TGTGCCAGCTCTGCACAGGGGACCTACGAGCAGTACTTC. This translates into CASSAQGTYEQYF.

The chain recombines TRBV2 with TRBJ1-2; 9 bases line up with TRBD1. Germline CDR1 and CDR2: SNHLY and FYNNEI. The V gene end was trimmed by 4 bases and the J gene end by 4 bases; junction bases not matched to a gene: 4. This CDR3 region has 14 residues. The CDR3 nucleotides are TGTGCCAGCAGTGTAGAGGACAGGGGCTATGGCTACACCTTC. Its protein is CASSVEDRGYGYTF.

The chain combines TRBV18 with TRBJ2-7, with 12 bases identical to TRBD2. Germline assignment: CDR1 KGHSH and CDR2 LQKENI. CDR3 size: 16 residues. Trimming at V came to 3 bases and at J to 4 bases, leaving 7 bases not matched to a gene. CDR3 nucleotide sequence: TGTGCCAGCTCACCCATTTCCGGGACTAGCGGGTACGAGCAGTACTTC. This gives the protein CASSPISGTSGYEQYF.

The chain is built from TRBV18 and TRBJ2-2; 7 bases map to TRBD1. Germline V lookup: CDR1 KGHSH, CDR2 LQKENI. The ends lost 6 bases at V and 4 bases at J; junction bases unmatched: 8. The CDR3 has 15 residues. The CDR3 sequence is CASSPQGESTGELFF. CDR3 nucleotides: TGTGCCAGCTCTCCCCAGGGGGAGAGCACCGGGGAGCTGTTTTTT.

The genes are TRBV27 and TRBJ2-3; maybe TRBD2 (6 bases). Trimming stripped 0 bases from V and 11 bases from J, with 15 bases between. Germline CDR1 and CDR2: MNHEY and SMNVEV (reference sequence). This CDR3 is built from 14 residues. The CDR3 sequence: CASSLSMVGGGQYF. In nucleotides, the CDR3 is TGTGCCAGCAGTTTATCGATGGTCGGGGGAGGGCAGTATTTT.

The V and J genes are TRBV28 and TRBJ1-2, with D possibly being TRBD1 (5 bases). The CDR3 loop spans 16 amino acids. In germline, CDR1 is MDHEN, CDR2 SYDVKM. Between the trimmed V and J ends, which lost 4 bases and 3 bases, there was a span of 18 bases. For the CDR3, the DNA is TGTGCCAGCAGTTCGCCTCAGGTGGGGCTTGACTATGGCTACACCTTC. As protein: CASSSPQVGLDYGYTF.

The V gene is TRBV6-5, the J gene TRBJ1-3; D is unclear. Germline CDR1 is MNHEY and CDR2 is SVGAGI. CDR3 length: 13 amino acids. Trimming removed 6 bases at V and 3 bases at J, with 9 bases between. CDR3 sequence (DNA): TGTGCCAGCAGGGCCCCCAATGGAAACACCATATATTTT. Its protein is CASRAPNGNTIYF.

The CDR3: CASSLADRYEQYF. The CDR3 DNA reads TGCGCCAGCAGCTTGGCCGACAGGTACGAGCAGTACTTC. The chain uses TRBV5-1 and TRBJ2-7; tentative D call: TRBD1 (6 bases). The CDR3 spans 13 residues. Trimming cost V 0 bases and J 4 bases, with 8 bases left between them. Germline CDR1 SGHRS, CDR2 YFSETQ.

V and J are TRBV29-1 and TRBJ1-2; 12 bases agree with TRBD1. Trimming at V came to 5 bases and at J to 7 bases, leaving 11 bases not matched to a gene. The germline CDR1 and CDR2 sequences are SQVTM and ANQGSEA. This CDR3 region has 15 residues. The CDR3 nucleotides are TGCAGCGTTTCAACCTCTGGGGACAGGGGGCTTGGCTACACCTTC. Protein product: CSVSTSGDRGLGYTF.

The chain employs TRBV6-1 and TRBJ2-7, with D perhaps matching TRBD1 (6 bases). V lost 4 bases, J lost 6 bases, and 13 bases lay in between. Germline CDR1 MNHNS, CDR2 SASEGT. The length of the CDR3 is 13 residues. In DNA, the CDR3 is TGTGCCAGCAGTGTAACAGGGAGAGGCGAGCAGTACTTC. Amino acid sequence: CASSVTGRGEQYF.

The chain links TRBV11-2 to TRBJ1-1; tentative D call: TRBD1 (5 bases). The length of the CDR3 is 14 residues. Germline-derived CDR1 and CDR2 are SGHAT and FQNNGV. Trimming took off 5 bases at V and 8 bases at J, with 18 bases between the two ends. This CDR3 is CASSGLQGGMEAFF. The CDR3 DNA reads as TGTGCCAGCAGCGGATTGCAGGGCGGGATGGAAGCTTTCTTT. Complete variable domain (other parts from reference TRBV11-2 and TRBJ1-1): EAGVAQSPRYKIIEKRQSVAFWCNPISGHATLYWYQQILGQGPKLLIQFQNNGVVDDSQLPKDRFSAERLKGVDSTLKIQPAKLEDSAVYLCASSGLQGGMEAFFGQGTRLTVV.

The DNA of the CDR3 is TGTGCCAGCAGCTACTCGGACAGGACAAACCCCCGCGGGGAGTACTTC. It translates to CASSYSDRTNPRGEYF. The chain links TRBV5-5 to TRBJ2-7, with D perhaps matching TRBD1 (7 bases). V was cut by 3 bases and J by 11 bases, with 27 bases left in between. The CDR3 runs to 16 residues. The germline gives CDR1 SGHKS, CDR2 YYEKEE (reference sequence). The complete variable domain, with remaining parts taken from reference TRBV5-5 and TRBJ2-7, reads DAGVTQSPTHLIKTRGQQVTLRCSPISGHKSVSWYQQVLGQGPQFIFQYYEKEERGRGNFPDRFSARQFPNYSSELNVNALLLGDSALYLCASSYSDRTNPRGEYFGPGTRLTVT.

This chain joins TRBV7-2 and TRBJ2-3, with D unresolved. Germline CDR1 is SGHTA and CDR2 is FQGNSA. Trimming left V 7 bases short and J 5 bases short, with 10 bases between. This CDR3 spans 12 amino acids. CDR3 residues: CASTLQQDTQYF. The CDR3 coding sequence is TGTGCCAGCACCCTTCAACAAGATACGCAGTATTTT.

The rearrangement links TRBV5-1 to TRBJ2-7; D possibly corresponds to TRBD1 (5 bases). The CDR3 runs to 13 residues. Germline CDR1 is SGHRS and CDR2 is YFSETQ. The germline V and J ends were trimmed by 3 bases and 3 bases, with 10 bases remaining between them. The CDR3 region has the DNA TGCGCCAGCAGCTACTCAGGGAACTACGAGCAGTACTTC. Translation gives CASSYSGNYEQYF. Combining the CDR3 with reference TRBV5-1 and TRBJ2-7 gives the whole variable domain KAGVTQTPRYLIKTRGQQVTLSCSPISGHRSVSWYQQTPGQGLQFLFEYFSETQRNKGNFPGRFSGRQFSNSRSEMNVSTLELGDSALYLCASSYSGNYEQYFGPGTRLTVT.

V gene TRBV5-5 combines with J gene TRBJ2-7, with TRBD1 matching 9 bases. The trim removed 3 bases at V and 6 bases at J, leaving 7 bases unmatched. This CDR3 has 14 residues. Germline CDR1 SGHKS, CDR2 YYEKEE (reference sequence). The CDR3 sequence is CASSSWTGAFEQYF. For the CDR3, the DNA is TGTGCCAGCAGCTCCTGGACAGGGGCCTTCGAGCAGTACTTC.

Written as DNA, the CDR3 is TGCGCCAGCAGCCAAGATCAGGTCTCCTACGAGCAGTACTTC. As protein: CASSQDQVSYEQYF. The chain carries TRBV4-1 and TRBJ2-7; D is undetermined. Germline V lookup: CDR1 MGHRA, CDR2 YSYEKL. CDR3 length: 14 residues. V lost 0 bases, J lost 0 bases, and 6 bases lay in between.

The genes are TRBV19 and TRBJ2-2, with a tentative D call TRBD2 (6 bases). Looked up from germline, CDR1 is LNHDA and CDR2 is SQIVND (reference sequence). This CDR3 is built from 14 residues. CDR3 protein: CATREAGNTGELFF. The CDR3 coding sequence is TGTGCTACCAGGGAGGCGGGGAACACCGGGGAGCTGTTTTTT.

In DNA form, the CDR3 reads TGCGCCAGCAGTCGGACTAGCGGTAACACCGGGGAGCTGTTTTTT. Its translation: CASSRTSGNTGELFF. This chain connects TRBV5-1 to TRBJ2-2; 10 bases are shared with TRBD2. The CDR3 spans 15 residues. In germline, CDR1 is SGHRS, CDR2 YFSETQ. With V trimmed by 5 bases and J by 2 bases, 3 bases remained unmatched.

The chain carries TRBV5-4 and TRBJ2-5, with a tentative D call TRBD2 (6 bases). V shed 5 bases and J shed 4 bases, with 15 bases lying between them. Germline-derived CDR1 and CDR2 are SGHNT and YYREEE (reference sequence). The CDR3 contains 14 residues. The DNA for the CDR3 is TGTGCCAGCAGTTTCCAGGGAGGTGGAGAGACCCAGTACTTC. Its protein product is CASSFQGGGETQYF.

J is TRBJ1-1 and V is TRBV14; no firm D call. V was shortened by 4 bases and J by 6 bases, with 21 bases between the two germline ends. The CDR3 loop spans 16 amino acids. The germline gives CDR1 SGHDN, CDR2 FVKESK. CDR3 nucleotide sequence: TGTGCCAGCAGCCCAAGTCGACCACCCCAGGCAGCTGAAGCTTTCTTT. Amino acid sequence: CASSPSRPPQAAEAFF.

The V and J genes are TRBV28 and TRBJ2-7; D is perhaps TRBD1 (6 bases). The germline gives CDR1 MDHEN, CDR2 SYDVKM. The CDR3 contains 13 residues. V lost 1 base to trimming and J lost 5 bases, with 9 bases between them. For the CDR3, the DNA is TGTGCCAGCAGTTTATCTTCAGGGGACGAGCAGTACTTC. It encodes CASSLSSGDEQYF.

V usage is TRBV2 and J usage is TRBJ1-1; perhaps TRBD1 as D (5 bases). The V gene's germline CDR1 is SNHLY and CDR2 FYNNEI. The CDR3 consists of 18 residues. V lost 3 bases and J lost 3, with 23 bases in between. The CDR3 is CASSDRAKGIRGDTEAFF. CDR3 sequence (DNA): TGTGCCAGCAGTGACAGGGCTAAAGGGATTCGGGGGGACACTGAAGCTTTCTTT.

The chain has TRBV5-4 and TRBJ2-3; D may be TRBD2 (5 bases). This CDR3 region has 16 residues. From germline, CDR1 is SGHNT and CDR2 YYREEE (reference sequence). V dropped 6 bases and J dropped 1 base, with 18 bases sitting between them. The CDR3 bases are TGTGCCAGCATCCAAAAAGGCGGGTCGCGCACAGATACGCAGTATTTT. Translated, it gives CASIQKGGSRTDTQYF.

The V gene is TRBV16, the J gene TRBJ1-3; D unclear. The CDR3 loop spans 14 amino acids. V lost 0 bases and J 2 bases, leaving 5 bases between the germline ends. Germline V gene lookup returns CDR1 KGHSY and CDR2 FQNENV. CDR3 bases: TGTGCCAGCAGCCAATCGGGCACTGGAAACACCATATATTTT. Its protein is CASSQSGTGNTIYF.

The chain carries TRBV5-4 and TRBJ2-7; D remains ambiguous. This CDR3 has 14 amino acids. CDR1 and CDR2 from the germline V gene are SGHNT and YYREEE (reference sequence). V was trimmed by 0 bases and J by 2 bases, leaving 9 bases between them. The CDR3 region is CASSLVGRTYEQYF. The CDR3 DNA sequence: TGTGCCAGCAGCTTGGTTGGCAGAACCTACGAGCAGTACTTC.

The chain recombines TRBV18 with TRBJ1-1; no clear D. The V gene's germline CDR1 is KGHSH and CDR2 LQKENI. V dropped 3 bases and J dropped 6 bases, with 11 bases sitting between them. The CDR3 covers 13 residues. Here the CDR3 DNA reads TGTGCCAGCTCACCCCGAGGATCTTCTGAAGCTTTCTTT. Amino acids: CASSPRGSSEAFF. The variable domain in full, with the rest retrieved from reference TRBV18 and TRBJ1-1, is NAGVMQNPRHLVRRRGQEARLRCSPMKGHSHVYWYRQLPEEGLKFMVYLQKENIIDESGMPKERFSAEFPKEGPSILRIQQVVRGDSAAYFCASSPRGSSEAFFGQGTRLTVV.